A selection of T cell receptor beta chains follows, all from one sample in a study of shared clonotypes between healthy human individuals. Sequenced by immunoSEQ multiplex PCR; TCRdb stores in-frame clones only, minus some. Of some 2,000,000 clones listed, about 94% are singletons. Sequencing was carried out using naive CD4+ T cells sorted from blood. These receptors all come from a young man in good health. CDR3s include the opening cysteine and the closing phenylalanine or tryptophan. A D gene is named only where the DNA matches it firmly. The size field is filled for only some rows; it gives once, few, many or a size class.

cdr3_nt cdr3_aa j_call clone_size d_call v_call
TGTGCCAGCAGCTCTCCCCGGCCCGGGAGCGGGAACAATGAGCAGTTCTTC CASSSPRPGSGNNEQFF TRBJ2-1 - TRBD2 TRBV9
TGTGCCAGCAGTTACGGGCAGGTCTATAATTCACCCCTCCACTTT CASSYGQVYNSPLHF TRBJ1-6 - - TRBV6-5
TGTGCCAGCAGCCCCGGACAGGGAGGAGAAAAACTGTTTTTT CASSPGQGGEKLFF TRBJ1-4 - TRBD1 TRBV5-4
TGCGCCAGCAGCCCCCAAGCGGGGCCGTATGGCTACACCTTC CASSPQAGPYGYTF TRBJ1-2 - - TRBV5-1
TGTGCCTGGCAGAAACAGGGCAACTATGGCTACACCTTC CAWQKQGNYGYTF TRBJ1-2 - - TRBV30
TGTGCCAGCAAACTCTCGGTCCGGGGTAAAGCGTGGGGCTATGGCTACACCTTC CASKLSVRGKAWGYGYTF TRBJ1-2 - - TRBV28
TGTGCCTGGAGTCCCGGGGCCAACGTCCTGACTTTC CAWSPGANVLTF TRBJ2-6 - - TRBV30
TGTGCCAGCAGAGGGGGACAGAACACTGAAGCTTTCTTT CASRGGQNTEAFF TRBJ1-1 few - TRBV6-1
TGTGCCAGCAGACGGACTAGCGGGAGTTTTCAATGGAATAAGCAGTTCTTC CASRRTSGSFQWNKQFF TRBJ2-1 - TRBD2 TRBV27
TGTGCCAGCAGTCCTGGACAGGGTACCTACAATGAGCAGTTCTTC CASSPGQGTYNEQFF TRBJ2-1 - TRBD1 TRBV28
TGTGCCAGCTCACAGAGGGCAGGGAAAAGTAATTCACCCCTCCACTTT CASSQRAGKSNSPLHF TRBJ1-6 - - TRBV6-6
TGTGCCAGCAGAGGGACAGGGGGTCTAAATACGCAGTATTTT CASRGTGGLNTQYF TRBJ2-3 - TRBD1 TRBV6-5
TGTGCCAGCAGCACCCGGACAGGGGGATCCTACGAGCAGTACTTC CASSTRTGGSYEQYF TRBJ2-7 - TRBD1 TRBV11-2
TGTGCCAGCAGCCCCTCGGCAGGGGTCAGCACCGGGGAGCTGTTTTTT CASSPSAGVSTGELFF TRBJ2-2 - - TRBV7-6
TGCGCCAGCAGCCCATTAGGCGGGGGCGATACGCAGTATTTT CASSPLGGGDTQYF TRBJ2-3 - - TRBV5-1
TGTGCCTGGAGTGTGTTGGGGGTAACGGGTCAGCCCCAGCATTTT CAWSVLGVTGQPQHF TRBJ1-5 - - TRBV30
TGCGCCAGCAGCCACCGGGACAGTAGGACCCACGAGCAGTACTTC CASSHRDSRTHEQYF TRBJ2-7 - TRBD1 TRBV4-1
TGTGCCAGCAGCCAGGGACTAGGTCGGATCAATGAGCAGTTCTTC CASSQGLGRINEQFF TRBJ2-1 - TRBD2 TRBV7-2
TGTGCCAGTGGATCGGGACAGCCGATATTCAATGAAAAACTGTTTTTT CASGSGQPIFNEKLFF TRBJ1-4 - TRBD1 TRBV19
TGTGCCAGCAGCTCCAATTCCTATAGCACAGATACGCAGTATTTT CASSSNSYSTDTQYF TRBJ2-3 - - TRBV5-5
TGTGCCAGCAGCCCCGGGGTAGGGCAGGGGAATGAGCAGTTCTTC CASSPGVGQGNEQFF TRBJ2-1 - - TRBV7-9
TGCGCCAGCAGCGAGACGGGGGGCTACGAGCAGTACTTC CASSETGGYEQYF TRBJ2-7 - TRBD2 TRBV23-1
TGTGCCTGGGACAGGGCCAATTCACCCCTCCACTTT CAWDRANSPLHF TRBJ1-6 - TRBD1 TRBV30